These 22 T cell receptor beta chains originate from one sample sequenced in a study of T cells after yellow fever vaccination. TCRdb analysed the 5' RACE reads with MiXCR anew, one entry per CDR3 protein. The sample carries tens of thousands of distinct CDR3 sequences, roughly 14% recorded once. Sequences were derived from CD8+ T cells not binding an NS4B(214-222) dextramer, sorted from PBMCs, sampled less than 25 days after the first yellow fever vaccination. The receptors were gathered from a man aged 18 to 35 who received the YFV17D yellow fever vaccine.

This clonotype showed up just a few times. The chain is built from TRBV18 and TRBJ2-7; TRBD1 matches at 10 bases. This CDR3 spans 16 amino acids. V lost 2 bases, J lost 3 bases, and 7 bases stayed unmatched. CDR1 is KGHSH, CDR2 LQKENI, per germline. DNA of the CDR3: TGTGCCAGCTCACCAAGGTCCGGGACAGGGGACTACGAGCAGTACTTC. Translation gives CASSPRSGTGDYEQYF.

The rearrangement uses TRBV4-2 and TRBJ2-1; D may be TRBD2 (5 bases). Between the trimmed V and J ends, which lost 8 bases and 5 bases, there was a span of 19 bases. Germline lookup yields CDR1 LGHNA and CDR2 YNFKEQ. CDR3 length: 15 amino acids. CDR3 in amino acids: CASGPGVNNNNEQFF. The CDR3 DNA is TGTGCCAGCGGCCCCGGGGTCAACAACAACAATGAGCAGTTCTTC.

This chain links TRBV6-5 with TRBJ2-3, with TRBD2 matching 7 bases. Germline trimming cut 4 bases from V and 4 bases from J; bases unmatched to any gene: 14. The CDR3 length is 17 residues. Germline V gives CDR1 MNHEY, CDR2 SVGAGI. The DNA of the CDR3 is TGTGCCAGCAGTTGGGGGGGGAGGGGCGGGGGTGCAGATACGCAGTATTTT. It specifies CASSWGGRGGGADTQYF.

This clonotype was seen more than once but under ten times. This sequence joins TRBV12-3 or TRBV12-4 and TRBJ1-5; the match to TRBD1 covers 7 bases. The J segment lost 0 bases and the V segment lost 6 bases, leaving 5 bases of the junction unmatched. CDR3 length equals 15 residues. CDR3 DNA sequence: TGTGCCAGCAGCAAGGGACAGCTTAGCAATCAGCCCCAGCATTTT. It is translated as CASSKGQLSNQPQHF.

This rearrangement joins TRBV5-5 to TRBJ2-7; the D is unclear. Per germline, CDR1 SGHKS and CDR2 YYEKEE (reference sequence). V lost 0 bases and J lost 0, with 7 bases in between. This CDR3 has 14 residues. The CDR3 reads CASSLGDGSYEQYV. The CDR3 DNA sequence: TGTGCCAGCAGCTTGGGAGACGGCTCCTACGAGCAGTACGTC.

The CDR3 bases are TGTGCCACCACAGGGTCCACCGGGGAGCTGTTTTTT. It codes for CATTGSTGELFF. The rearrangement uses TRBV10-3 and TRBJ2-2; tentatively, D is TRBD1 (6 bases). V was trimmed by 10 bases and J by 4 bases, leaving 10 bases between them. Germline lookup yields CDR1 ENHRY and CDR2 SYGVKD. CDR3 length: 12 residues.

This clonotype appeared a few times. The chain is built from TRBV7-9 and TRBJ2-7; TRBD1 agrees at 10 bases. Germline V gives CDR1 SEHNR, CDR2 FQNEAQ (reference sequence). The CDR3 runs 15 residues. V lost 0 bases to trimming and J lost 5 bases; unmatched junction nucleotides: 4. The CDR3 spells CASSLAGQGSHEQYF. CDR3 sequence (DNA): TGTGCCAGCAGCTTAGCGGGACAGGGGAGCCACGAGCAGTACTTC.

V usage is TRBV7-8 and J usage is TRBJ1-1; D unclear. V gave up 7 bases and J gave up 0 bases, with 18 bases separating them. Germline assignment: CDR1 SGHVS and CDR2 FQNEAQ. The CDR3 contains 16 residues. In DNA form, the CDR3 reads TGTGCCAGCACCACTCCTTACGGTACTCTGAACACTGAAGCTTTCTTT. This gives the protein CASTTPYGTLNTEAFF.

The V call is TRBV4-3, the J call TRBJ2-5; 9 positions match TRBD2. Germline CDR1 and CDR2: LGHNA and YSLEER. The CDR3 has 19 residues. With 0 bases clipped from V and 0 bases from J, the junction kept 11 bases outside the gene matches. CDR3 DNA sequence: TGCGCCAGCAGCCAAGATTTTCGAGTGAGACTAGCGGACCAAGAGACCCAGTACTTC. Its translation: CASSQDFRVRLADQETQYF.

A few counts support this clonotype. This rearrangement joins TRBV4-2 to TRBJ1-3, with 7 bases aligning to TRBD1. Germline V gene sequence: CDR1 LGHNA, CDR2 YNFKEQ. V lost 0 bases and J lost 0; bases outside the gene matches: 14. The CDR3 is 20 amino acids. CDR3 bases: TGTGCCAGCAGCCAAGATCGAAGCCCGACAGGGTTCGGCTCTGGAAACACCATATATTTT. Protein product: CASSQDRSPTGFGSGNTIYF.

This CDR3 reads CASSQDGGVEAFF. CDR3 nucleotides: TGTGCCAGCAGCCAAGATGGGGGGGTTGAAGCTTTCTTT. The chain couples TRBV4-2 to TRBJ1-1; possibly TRBD1 for D (5 bases). Trimming took off 0 bases at V and 7 bases at J, with 9 bases between the two ends. Germline loops: CDR1 LGHNA, CDR2 YNFKEQ. The CDR3 is 13 residues long.

The J gene is TRBJ1-1, the V gene TRBV4-1, with a weak D call TRBD1 (6 bases). V was pared by 4 bases and J by 5 bases, with 17 bases between. Germline V lookup: CDR1 MGHRA, CDR2 YSYEKL. The length of the CDR3 is 15 residues. This chain's CDR3 is CASSPLGGVGTEAFF. In DNA, the CDR3 is TGCGCCAGCAGCCCACTAGGGGGTGTGGGGACTGAAGCTTTCTTT.

The chain combines TRBV13 with TRBJ2-1; the D call may be TRBD1 or TRBD2 (5 bases each). Looked up from germline, CDR1 is PRHDT and CDR2 is FYEKMQ (reference sequence). There are 14 residues in the CDR3. V was cut by 4 bases and J by 4 bases, with 11 bases left in between. The CDR3 nucleotides are TGTGCCAGCAGCTCCGGGACGGAGTACAATGAGCAGTTCTTC. Its protein is CASSSGTEYNEQFF.

In this sample, this clonotype turned up a few times. DNA for the CDR3: TGTGCCAGCAGCTTGGTGACGCTATACTACGAGCAGTACGTC. Amino acids: CASSLVTLYYEQYV. J is TRBJ2-7 and V is TRBV5-5, with D uncertain. CDR3 length equals 14 residues. Germline CDR1 and CDR2: SGHKS and YYEKEE (reference sequence). Trimming shortened V by 0 bases and J by 3 bases, and 10 bases separated the two germline ends.

This clonotype was recorded a few times. The V and J genes are TRBV6-4 and TRBJ1-1, with D tentatively TRBD1 (6 bases). V was clipped by 0 bases and J by 4 bases, with 15 bases between them. Germline CDR1 MRHNA, CDR2 SNTAGT. The CDR3 runs 16 residues. In DNA form, the CDR3 reads TGTGCCAGCAGTGACTCTGGGGGGGCAGATTTCACTGAAGCTTTCTTT. Translating gives CASSDSGGADFTEAFF.

A few counts support this clonotype. The gene calls are TRBV6-5 and TRBJ2-7; the D gene is possibly TRBD1 (6 bases). CDR3 length equals 14 residues. Germline V gives CDR1 MNHEY, CDR2 SVGAGI. The germline V and J ends were trimmed by 2 bases and 2 bases, with 10 bases remaining between them. The CDR3 sequence: CASSYPRQAYEQYV. The CDR3 region has the DNA TGTGCCAGCAGTTACCCCCGACAGGCCTACGAGCAGTACGTC.

The J gene is TRBJ1-5, the V gene TRBV2, with D unresolved. Trimming removed 7 bases from V and 4 bases from J, with 8 bases in between. The V gene's germline CDR1 is SNHLY and CDR2 FYNNEI. The CDR3 spans 12 residues. CDR3 sequence reads: CASIKRNQPQHF. The CDR3 bases are TGTGCCAGCATTAAGAGGAATCAGCCCCAGCATTTT. The full variable domain, its missing parts supplied by reference TRBV2 and TRBJ1-5, is EPEVTQTPSHQVTQMGQEVILRCVPISNHLYFYWYRQILGQKVEFLVSFYNNEISEKSEIFDDQFSVERPDGSNFTLKIRSTKLEDSAMYFCASIKRNQPQHFGDGTRLSIL.

This chain links TRBV12-3 or TRBV12-4 with TRBJ2-5; either TRBD1 or TRBD2 may fit D (6 bases each). Trimming shortened V by 3 bases and J by 1 base, and 9 bases separated the two germline ends. There are 14 residues in the CDR3. The CDR3 nucleotides read TGTGCCAGCAGTTTTGGGGGGCCCCAAGAGACCCAGTACTTC. Translating gives CASSFGGPQETQYF.

This chain connects TRBV6-5 to TRBJ2-2; D is undetermined. The CDR3 extends over 14 amino acids. CDR1 and CDR2 (germline): MNHEY, SVGAGI. V was trimmed by 5 bases and J by 4 bases, leaving 11 bases between them. CDR3 in amino acids: CASSNTRITGELFF. CDR3 bases: TGTGCCAGCAGTAACACCAGGATCACCGGGGAGCTGTTTTTT.

The J gene is TRBJ2-5, the V gene TRBV6-5; possibly TRBD1 for D (5 bases). In germline, CDR1 is MNHEY, CDR2 SVGAGI. Trimming left V 2 bases short and J 4 bases short, with 14 bases between. The CDR3 runs 15 residues. In DNA, the CDR3 is TGTGCCAGCAGTTACCCACGAGCAGGGCGAGAGACCCAGTACTTC. The encoded protein is CASSYPRAGRETQYF.

Many counts were recorded for this clonotype. The genes are TRBV9 and TRBJ2-3; D assignment may be TRBD1 or TRBD2 (5 bases each). From germline, CDR1 is SGDLS and CDR2 YYNGEE. V was clipped by 1 base and J by 2 bases, with 11 bases between them. This CDR3 has 15 residues. CDR3 bases: TGTGCCAGCAGCGTATCCTGGGGGAACACAGATACGCAGTATTTT. Encoded protein: CASSVSWGNTDTQYF.

This chain links TRBV11-2 with TRBJ2-1; TRBD2 aligns across 9 bases. The trim removed 5 bases at V and 2 bases at J, leaving 4 bases unmatched. Germline loops: CDR1 SGHAT, CDR2 FQNNGV. The CDR3 runs to 15 residues. The CDR3 here is CASSLRGGTYNEQFF. CDR3 nucleotide sequence: TGTGCCAGCAGCCTGCGGGGGGGAACCTACAATGAGCAGTTCTTC.